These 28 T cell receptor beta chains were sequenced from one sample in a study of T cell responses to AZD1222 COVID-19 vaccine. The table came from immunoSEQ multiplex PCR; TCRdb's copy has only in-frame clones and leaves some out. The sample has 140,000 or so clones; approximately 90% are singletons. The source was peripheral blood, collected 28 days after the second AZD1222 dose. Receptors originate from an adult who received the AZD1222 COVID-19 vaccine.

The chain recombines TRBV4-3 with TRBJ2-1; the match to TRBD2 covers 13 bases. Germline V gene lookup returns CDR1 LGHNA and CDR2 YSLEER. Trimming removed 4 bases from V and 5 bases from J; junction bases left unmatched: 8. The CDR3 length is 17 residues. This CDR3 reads CASSPTLTSGGNNEQFF. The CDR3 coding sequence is TGCGCCAGCAGCCCGACCCTGACTAGCGGGGGGAACAATGAGCAGTTCTTC.

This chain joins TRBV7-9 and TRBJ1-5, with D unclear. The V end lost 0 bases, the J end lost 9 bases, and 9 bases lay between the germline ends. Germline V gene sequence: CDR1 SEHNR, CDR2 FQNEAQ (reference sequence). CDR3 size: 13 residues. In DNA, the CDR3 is TGTGCCAGCAGCTTAGCAGGGAAGGGGCCCCAGCATTTT. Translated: CASSLAGKGPQHF.

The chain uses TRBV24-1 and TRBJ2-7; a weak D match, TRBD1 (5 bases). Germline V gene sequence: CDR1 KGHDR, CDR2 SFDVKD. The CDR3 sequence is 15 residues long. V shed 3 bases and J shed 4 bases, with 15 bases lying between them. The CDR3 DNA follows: TGTGCCACCAGTGATCGACAGCGCGGACGTTACGAGCAGTACTTC. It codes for CATSDRQRGRYEQYF.

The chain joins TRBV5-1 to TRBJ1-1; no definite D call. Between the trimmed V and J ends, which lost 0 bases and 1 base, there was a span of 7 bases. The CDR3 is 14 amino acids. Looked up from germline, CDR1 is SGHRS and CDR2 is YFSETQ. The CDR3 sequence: CASSLVTGNTEAFF. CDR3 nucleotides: TGCGCCAGCAGCTTGGTTACGGGGAACACTGAAGCTTTCTTT.

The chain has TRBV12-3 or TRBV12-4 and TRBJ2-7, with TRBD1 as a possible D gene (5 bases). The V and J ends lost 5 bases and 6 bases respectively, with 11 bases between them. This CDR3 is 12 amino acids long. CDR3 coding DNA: TGTGCCAGCAGTCGAGACAGTTCCGAGCAGTACTTC. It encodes CASSRDSSEQYF.

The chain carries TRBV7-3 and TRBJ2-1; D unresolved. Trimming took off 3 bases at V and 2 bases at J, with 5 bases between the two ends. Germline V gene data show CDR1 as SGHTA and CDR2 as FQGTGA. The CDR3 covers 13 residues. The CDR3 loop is CASSFSTYNEQFF. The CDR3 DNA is TGTGCCAGCAGCTTCAGCACCTACAATGAGCAGTTCTTC.

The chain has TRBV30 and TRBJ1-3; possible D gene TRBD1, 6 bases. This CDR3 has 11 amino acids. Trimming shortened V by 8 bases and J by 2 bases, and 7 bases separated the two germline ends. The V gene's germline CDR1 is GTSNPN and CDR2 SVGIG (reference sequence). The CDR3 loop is CARGTGNTIYF. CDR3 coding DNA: TGTGCCAGGGGGACTGGAAACACCATATATTTT.

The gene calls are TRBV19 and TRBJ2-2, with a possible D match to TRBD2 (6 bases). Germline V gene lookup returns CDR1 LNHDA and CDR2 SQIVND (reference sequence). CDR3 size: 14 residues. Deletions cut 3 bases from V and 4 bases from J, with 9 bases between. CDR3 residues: CASSIGGITGELFF. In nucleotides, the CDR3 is TGTGCCAGTAGTATCGGGGGTATCACCGGGGAGCTGTTTTTT.

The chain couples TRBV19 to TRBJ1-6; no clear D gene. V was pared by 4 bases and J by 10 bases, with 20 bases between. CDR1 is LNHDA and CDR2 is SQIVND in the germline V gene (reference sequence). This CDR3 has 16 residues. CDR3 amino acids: CASSNPSGGVHSPLHF. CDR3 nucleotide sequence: TGTGCCAGTAGTAACCCCTCTGGCGGGGTACACTCACCCCTCCACTTT.

The CDR3 DNA sequence: TGTGCCAGTAGTGGGGGCGGGATTCAGCATTTT. It is translated as CASSGGGIQHF. The chain uses TRBV19 and TRBJ1-5, with D perhaps TRBD1 (6 bases). Germline CDR1 reads LNHDA; CDR2 reads SQIVND (reference sequence). V was clipped by 5 bases and J by 13 bases, with 12 bases between them. The CDR3 is made up of 11 amino acids.

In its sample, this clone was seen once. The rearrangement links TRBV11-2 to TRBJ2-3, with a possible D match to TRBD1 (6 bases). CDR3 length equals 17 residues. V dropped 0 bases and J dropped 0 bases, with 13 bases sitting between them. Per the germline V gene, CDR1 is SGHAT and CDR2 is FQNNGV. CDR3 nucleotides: TGTGCCAGCAGCTTAGATACAGGGAGATCTAGCACAGATACGCAGTATTTT. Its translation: CASSLDTGRSSTDTQYF.

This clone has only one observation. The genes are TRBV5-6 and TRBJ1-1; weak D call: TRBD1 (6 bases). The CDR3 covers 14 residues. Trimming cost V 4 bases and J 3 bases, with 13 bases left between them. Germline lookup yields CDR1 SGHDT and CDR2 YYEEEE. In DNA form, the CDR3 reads TGTGCCAGCAGCAGGGCAGGGGATTACACTGAAGCTTTCTTT. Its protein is CASSRAGDYTEAFF.

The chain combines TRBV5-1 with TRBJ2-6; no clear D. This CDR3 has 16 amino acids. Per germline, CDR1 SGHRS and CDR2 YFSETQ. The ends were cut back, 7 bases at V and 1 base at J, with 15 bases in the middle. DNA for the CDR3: TGCGCCAGCGACGCCCGCGGACCGTCTGGGGCCAACGTCCTGACTTTC. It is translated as CASDARGPSGANVLTF.

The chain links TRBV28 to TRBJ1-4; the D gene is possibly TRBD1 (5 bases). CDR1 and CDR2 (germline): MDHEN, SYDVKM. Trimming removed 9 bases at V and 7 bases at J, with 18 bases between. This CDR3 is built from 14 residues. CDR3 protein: CASSQGLGGEKLFF. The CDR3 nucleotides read TGTGCCAGTAGTCAGGGCCTCGGGGGTGAAAAACTGTTTTTT.

Here the CDR3 DNA reads TGTGCCAGCTCACAGGGACAGACAAATCAGCCCCAGCATTTT. Translating it yields CASSQGQTNQPQHF. The genes are TRBV18 and TRBJ1-5; 7 bases are shared with TRBD1. V shed 4 bases, J shed 4 bases, and the junction held 4 bases outside the gene matches. This CDR3 region has 14 residues. CDR1 and CDR2 (germline): KGHSH, LQKENI. Full variable domain (rest looked up from reference TRBV18 and TRBJ1-5): NAGVMQNPRHLVRRRGQEARLRCSPMKGHSHVYWYRQLPEEGLKFMVYLQKENIIDESGMPKERFSAEFPKEGPSILRIQQVVRGDSAAYFCASSQGQTNQPQHFGDGTRLSIL.

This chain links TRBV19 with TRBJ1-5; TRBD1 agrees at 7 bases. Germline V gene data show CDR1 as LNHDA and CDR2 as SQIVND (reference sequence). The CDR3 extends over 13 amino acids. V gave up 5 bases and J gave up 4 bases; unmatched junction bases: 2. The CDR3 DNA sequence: TGTGCCAGTAGTCAACAGGGGAATCAGCCCCAGCATTTT. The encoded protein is CASSQQGNQPQHF.

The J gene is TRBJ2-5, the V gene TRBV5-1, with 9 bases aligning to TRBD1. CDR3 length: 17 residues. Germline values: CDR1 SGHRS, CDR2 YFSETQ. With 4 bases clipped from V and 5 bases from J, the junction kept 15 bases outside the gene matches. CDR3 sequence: CASSPQGQGIFWETQYF. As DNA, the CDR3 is TGCGCCAGCAGCCCCCAGGGACAGGGTATATTTTGGGAGACCCAGTACTTC.

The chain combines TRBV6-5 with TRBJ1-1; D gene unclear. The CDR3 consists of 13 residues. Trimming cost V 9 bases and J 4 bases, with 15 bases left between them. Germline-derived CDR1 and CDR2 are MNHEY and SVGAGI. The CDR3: CASSRETGTEAFF. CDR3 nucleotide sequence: TGTGCCAGTTCACGGGAGACTGGCACTGAAGCTTTCTTT.

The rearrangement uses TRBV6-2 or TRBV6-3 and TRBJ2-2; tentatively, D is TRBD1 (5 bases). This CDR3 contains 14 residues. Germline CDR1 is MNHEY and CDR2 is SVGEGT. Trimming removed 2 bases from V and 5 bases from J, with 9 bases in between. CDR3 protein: CASSYRQYTGELFF. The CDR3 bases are TGTGCCAGCAGTTACCGACAGTATACCGGGGAGCTGTTTTTT.

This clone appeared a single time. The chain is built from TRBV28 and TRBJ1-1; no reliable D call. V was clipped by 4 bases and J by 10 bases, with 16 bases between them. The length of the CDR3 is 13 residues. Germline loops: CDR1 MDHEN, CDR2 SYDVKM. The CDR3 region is CASSSGSGGVAFF. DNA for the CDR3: TGTGCCAGCAGTTCCGGGAGCGGTGGCGTAGCTTTCTTT.

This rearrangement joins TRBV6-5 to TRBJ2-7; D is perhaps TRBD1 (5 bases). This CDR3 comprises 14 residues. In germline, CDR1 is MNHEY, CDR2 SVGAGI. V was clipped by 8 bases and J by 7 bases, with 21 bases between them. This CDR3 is CASAPDTRKGEQYF. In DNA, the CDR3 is TGTGCCAGCGCCCCGGACACGCGAAAAGGGGAGCAGTACTTC.

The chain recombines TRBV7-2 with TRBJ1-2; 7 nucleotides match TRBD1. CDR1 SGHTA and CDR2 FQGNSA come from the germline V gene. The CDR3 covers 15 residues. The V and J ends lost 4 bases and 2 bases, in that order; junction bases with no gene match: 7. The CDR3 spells CASSSQTGSNYGYTF. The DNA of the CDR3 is TGTGCCAGCAGCTCCCAGACAGGGTCCAACTATGGCTACACCTTC.

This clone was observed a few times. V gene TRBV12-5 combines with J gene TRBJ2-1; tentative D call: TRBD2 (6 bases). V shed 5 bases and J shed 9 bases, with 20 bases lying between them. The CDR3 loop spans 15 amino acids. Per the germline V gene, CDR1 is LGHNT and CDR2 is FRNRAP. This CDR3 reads CASGTSWRGRAEQFF. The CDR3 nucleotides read TGTGCTAGTGGTACCTCTTGGCGGGGAAGGGCTGAGCAGTTCTTC. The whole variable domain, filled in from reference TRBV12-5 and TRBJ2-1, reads DARVTQTPRHKVTEMGQEVTMRCQPILGHNTVFWYRQTMMQGLELLAYFRNRAPLDDSGMPKDRFSAEMPDATLATLKIQPSEPRDSAVYFCASGTSWRGRAEQFFGPGTRLTVL.

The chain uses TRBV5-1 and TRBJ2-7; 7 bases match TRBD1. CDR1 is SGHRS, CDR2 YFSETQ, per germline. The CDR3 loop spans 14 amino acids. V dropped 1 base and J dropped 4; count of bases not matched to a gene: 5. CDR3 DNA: TGCGCCAGCAGCTTGACGGTACAGGGGTACGAGCAGTACTTC. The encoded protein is CASSLTVQGYEQYF.

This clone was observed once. The CDR3 DNA reads TGTGCCAGCAGCTTGAGACAGTCGAGCTCCTACAATGAGCAGTTCTTC. Protein: CASSLRQSSSYNEQFF. This rearrangement joins TRBV11-2 to TRBJ2-1; perhaps TRBD1 as D (5 bases). The germline gives CDR1 SGHAT, CDR2 FQNNGV. This CDR3 spans 16 amino acids. V was pared by 3 bases and J by 0 bases, with 12 bases between.

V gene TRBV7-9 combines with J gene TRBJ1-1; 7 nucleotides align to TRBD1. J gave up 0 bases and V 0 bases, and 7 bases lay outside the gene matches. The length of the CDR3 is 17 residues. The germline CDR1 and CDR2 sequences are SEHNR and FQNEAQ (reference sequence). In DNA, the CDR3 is TGTGCCAGCAGCTTAGCAGGGGGCGTTTTCATGAACACTGAAGCTTTCTTT. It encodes CASSLAGGVFMNTEAFF. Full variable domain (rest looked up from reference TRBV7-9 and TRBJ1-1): DTGVSQNPRHKITKRGQNVTFRCDPISEHNRLYWYRQTLGQGPEFLTYFQNEAQLEKSRLLSDRFSAERPKGSFSTLEIQRTEQGDSAMYLCASSLAGGVFMNTEAFFGQGTRLTVV.

Here the CDR3 DNA reads TGTGCCACCAGCAGAGATTACGGCGCCCGGAACTATGGCTACACCTTC. Its translation is CATSRDYGARNYGYTF. This chain uses TRBV15 with TRBJ1-2, with D unresolved. CDR3 length: 16 amino acids. Trimming pared 0 bases from V and 2 bases from J, leaving 13 bases between. Per germline, CDR1 LNHNV and CDR2 YYDKDF (reference sequence).

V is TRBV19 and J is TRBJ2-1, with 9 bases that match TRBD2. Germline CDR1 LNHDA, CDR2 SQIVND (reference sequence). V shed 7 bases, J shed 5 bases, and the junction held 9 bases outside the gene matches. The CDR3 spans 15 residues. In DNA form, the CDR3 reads TGTGCCAGTACAATATCTAGCGGGATCCACAATGAGCAGTTCTTC. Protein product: CASTISSGIHNEQFF.